This T cell receptor beta chain was identified in a study of blood T cell repertoires in COVID-19 (dated by TCRdb to 2018 to 2021). Regarding the complete study: Collaborator samples came from the United States, Italy and Spain and covered acute and convalescent phases of COVID-19. Samples were obtained from the ongoing ImmuneRACE study (first 160 participants) and from about 1,300 subjects provided by 6 global collaborators. Subjects who had been exposed to COVID-19, were actively infected with it, or had recovered from it provided the deeply sampled blood TCRbeta repertoires that made up the dataset. A de-identified subject ID, COVID-19 status, age in years and sex were almost always included in the sample metadata. The material from the prospective study consisted of cDNA or gDNA derived from T cells, B-cell-depleted T cells, or PBMCs. Where HLA class I and class II types were available, the types were taken from metadata supplied by the sample provider, not from assay-based typing. The repertoires were made available in a free public database intended to serve as a resource for research on the immune response to SARS-CoV-2. Overall study results and their limits: The amount of clinical and demographic metadata varied by source and participant and was provided uncurated.

TCRbeta CDR3 regions were amplified from genomic DNA using the immunoSEQ Assay, a bias-controlled multiplex PCR. In the source study's methods: The number of nucleated cells in each sample was estimated by amplification of reference gene primers within the assay. Sequence reads were collapsed and filtered to measure the absolute abundance of every unique TCRbeta CDR3 rearrangement. For each sample, productive Simpson clonality was calculated as the square root of Simpson's diversity index across productive rearrangements. The table was pulled from immuneACCESS by TCRdb, which kept in-frame rearrangements only. Such tables lose some clones; where checked, under half of the loss comes from unresolved V genes, and the rest has no known cause. For V, J and clone size, that table is used; D and trimming come from the DNA. For this sample the table gives some 300,000 clones, of which approximately 89% were detected only once. In total, the top ten clones hold 6.9% of the sample.

V loses 3 bases, J loses 4 bases, and the germline ends lie 21 bases apart. Reading from cysteine to phenylalanine, the CDR3 counts 18 amino acids. Of all the DNA, just the CDR3 is kept, 54 bases in frame from base 1. The germline V gene (reference sequence) gives CDR1 as SEHNR and CDR2 as FQNEAQ. As to this clone: Which antigen it targets is not known. No clone much larger than this one lies a single base away; base qualities are absent.

A second Seattle source provided samples from volunteer blood donors who had recovered from COVID-19. The collaborating institutions used their own protocols to collect whole blood in K2EDTA tubes. Collaborator samples were shipped for TCRbeta analysis as frozen whole blood, isolated PBMCs, or DNA extracted from either sample type. The sequenced sample consisted of peripheral blood. The origin of this receptor is a woman in her 30s who had recovered from COVID-19. The chain was built from TRBV7-9 and TRBJ1-4; a tentative D match to TRBD1 spans 5 bases. The base sequence is TGTGCCAGCAGCTTGTCTGCGCGGGGCATTCGGCTTAATGAAAAACTGTTTTTT. This yields the protein CASSLSARGIRLNEKLFF. When the CDR3 is completed using the reference TRBV7-9 and TRBJ1-4 genes on either side, the full variable domain is DTGVSQNPRHKITKRGQNVTFRCDPISEHNRLYWYRQTLGQGPEFLTYFQNEAQLEKSRLLSDRFSAERPKGSFSTLEIQRTEQGDSAMYLCASSLSARGIRLNEKLFFGSGTQLSVL.